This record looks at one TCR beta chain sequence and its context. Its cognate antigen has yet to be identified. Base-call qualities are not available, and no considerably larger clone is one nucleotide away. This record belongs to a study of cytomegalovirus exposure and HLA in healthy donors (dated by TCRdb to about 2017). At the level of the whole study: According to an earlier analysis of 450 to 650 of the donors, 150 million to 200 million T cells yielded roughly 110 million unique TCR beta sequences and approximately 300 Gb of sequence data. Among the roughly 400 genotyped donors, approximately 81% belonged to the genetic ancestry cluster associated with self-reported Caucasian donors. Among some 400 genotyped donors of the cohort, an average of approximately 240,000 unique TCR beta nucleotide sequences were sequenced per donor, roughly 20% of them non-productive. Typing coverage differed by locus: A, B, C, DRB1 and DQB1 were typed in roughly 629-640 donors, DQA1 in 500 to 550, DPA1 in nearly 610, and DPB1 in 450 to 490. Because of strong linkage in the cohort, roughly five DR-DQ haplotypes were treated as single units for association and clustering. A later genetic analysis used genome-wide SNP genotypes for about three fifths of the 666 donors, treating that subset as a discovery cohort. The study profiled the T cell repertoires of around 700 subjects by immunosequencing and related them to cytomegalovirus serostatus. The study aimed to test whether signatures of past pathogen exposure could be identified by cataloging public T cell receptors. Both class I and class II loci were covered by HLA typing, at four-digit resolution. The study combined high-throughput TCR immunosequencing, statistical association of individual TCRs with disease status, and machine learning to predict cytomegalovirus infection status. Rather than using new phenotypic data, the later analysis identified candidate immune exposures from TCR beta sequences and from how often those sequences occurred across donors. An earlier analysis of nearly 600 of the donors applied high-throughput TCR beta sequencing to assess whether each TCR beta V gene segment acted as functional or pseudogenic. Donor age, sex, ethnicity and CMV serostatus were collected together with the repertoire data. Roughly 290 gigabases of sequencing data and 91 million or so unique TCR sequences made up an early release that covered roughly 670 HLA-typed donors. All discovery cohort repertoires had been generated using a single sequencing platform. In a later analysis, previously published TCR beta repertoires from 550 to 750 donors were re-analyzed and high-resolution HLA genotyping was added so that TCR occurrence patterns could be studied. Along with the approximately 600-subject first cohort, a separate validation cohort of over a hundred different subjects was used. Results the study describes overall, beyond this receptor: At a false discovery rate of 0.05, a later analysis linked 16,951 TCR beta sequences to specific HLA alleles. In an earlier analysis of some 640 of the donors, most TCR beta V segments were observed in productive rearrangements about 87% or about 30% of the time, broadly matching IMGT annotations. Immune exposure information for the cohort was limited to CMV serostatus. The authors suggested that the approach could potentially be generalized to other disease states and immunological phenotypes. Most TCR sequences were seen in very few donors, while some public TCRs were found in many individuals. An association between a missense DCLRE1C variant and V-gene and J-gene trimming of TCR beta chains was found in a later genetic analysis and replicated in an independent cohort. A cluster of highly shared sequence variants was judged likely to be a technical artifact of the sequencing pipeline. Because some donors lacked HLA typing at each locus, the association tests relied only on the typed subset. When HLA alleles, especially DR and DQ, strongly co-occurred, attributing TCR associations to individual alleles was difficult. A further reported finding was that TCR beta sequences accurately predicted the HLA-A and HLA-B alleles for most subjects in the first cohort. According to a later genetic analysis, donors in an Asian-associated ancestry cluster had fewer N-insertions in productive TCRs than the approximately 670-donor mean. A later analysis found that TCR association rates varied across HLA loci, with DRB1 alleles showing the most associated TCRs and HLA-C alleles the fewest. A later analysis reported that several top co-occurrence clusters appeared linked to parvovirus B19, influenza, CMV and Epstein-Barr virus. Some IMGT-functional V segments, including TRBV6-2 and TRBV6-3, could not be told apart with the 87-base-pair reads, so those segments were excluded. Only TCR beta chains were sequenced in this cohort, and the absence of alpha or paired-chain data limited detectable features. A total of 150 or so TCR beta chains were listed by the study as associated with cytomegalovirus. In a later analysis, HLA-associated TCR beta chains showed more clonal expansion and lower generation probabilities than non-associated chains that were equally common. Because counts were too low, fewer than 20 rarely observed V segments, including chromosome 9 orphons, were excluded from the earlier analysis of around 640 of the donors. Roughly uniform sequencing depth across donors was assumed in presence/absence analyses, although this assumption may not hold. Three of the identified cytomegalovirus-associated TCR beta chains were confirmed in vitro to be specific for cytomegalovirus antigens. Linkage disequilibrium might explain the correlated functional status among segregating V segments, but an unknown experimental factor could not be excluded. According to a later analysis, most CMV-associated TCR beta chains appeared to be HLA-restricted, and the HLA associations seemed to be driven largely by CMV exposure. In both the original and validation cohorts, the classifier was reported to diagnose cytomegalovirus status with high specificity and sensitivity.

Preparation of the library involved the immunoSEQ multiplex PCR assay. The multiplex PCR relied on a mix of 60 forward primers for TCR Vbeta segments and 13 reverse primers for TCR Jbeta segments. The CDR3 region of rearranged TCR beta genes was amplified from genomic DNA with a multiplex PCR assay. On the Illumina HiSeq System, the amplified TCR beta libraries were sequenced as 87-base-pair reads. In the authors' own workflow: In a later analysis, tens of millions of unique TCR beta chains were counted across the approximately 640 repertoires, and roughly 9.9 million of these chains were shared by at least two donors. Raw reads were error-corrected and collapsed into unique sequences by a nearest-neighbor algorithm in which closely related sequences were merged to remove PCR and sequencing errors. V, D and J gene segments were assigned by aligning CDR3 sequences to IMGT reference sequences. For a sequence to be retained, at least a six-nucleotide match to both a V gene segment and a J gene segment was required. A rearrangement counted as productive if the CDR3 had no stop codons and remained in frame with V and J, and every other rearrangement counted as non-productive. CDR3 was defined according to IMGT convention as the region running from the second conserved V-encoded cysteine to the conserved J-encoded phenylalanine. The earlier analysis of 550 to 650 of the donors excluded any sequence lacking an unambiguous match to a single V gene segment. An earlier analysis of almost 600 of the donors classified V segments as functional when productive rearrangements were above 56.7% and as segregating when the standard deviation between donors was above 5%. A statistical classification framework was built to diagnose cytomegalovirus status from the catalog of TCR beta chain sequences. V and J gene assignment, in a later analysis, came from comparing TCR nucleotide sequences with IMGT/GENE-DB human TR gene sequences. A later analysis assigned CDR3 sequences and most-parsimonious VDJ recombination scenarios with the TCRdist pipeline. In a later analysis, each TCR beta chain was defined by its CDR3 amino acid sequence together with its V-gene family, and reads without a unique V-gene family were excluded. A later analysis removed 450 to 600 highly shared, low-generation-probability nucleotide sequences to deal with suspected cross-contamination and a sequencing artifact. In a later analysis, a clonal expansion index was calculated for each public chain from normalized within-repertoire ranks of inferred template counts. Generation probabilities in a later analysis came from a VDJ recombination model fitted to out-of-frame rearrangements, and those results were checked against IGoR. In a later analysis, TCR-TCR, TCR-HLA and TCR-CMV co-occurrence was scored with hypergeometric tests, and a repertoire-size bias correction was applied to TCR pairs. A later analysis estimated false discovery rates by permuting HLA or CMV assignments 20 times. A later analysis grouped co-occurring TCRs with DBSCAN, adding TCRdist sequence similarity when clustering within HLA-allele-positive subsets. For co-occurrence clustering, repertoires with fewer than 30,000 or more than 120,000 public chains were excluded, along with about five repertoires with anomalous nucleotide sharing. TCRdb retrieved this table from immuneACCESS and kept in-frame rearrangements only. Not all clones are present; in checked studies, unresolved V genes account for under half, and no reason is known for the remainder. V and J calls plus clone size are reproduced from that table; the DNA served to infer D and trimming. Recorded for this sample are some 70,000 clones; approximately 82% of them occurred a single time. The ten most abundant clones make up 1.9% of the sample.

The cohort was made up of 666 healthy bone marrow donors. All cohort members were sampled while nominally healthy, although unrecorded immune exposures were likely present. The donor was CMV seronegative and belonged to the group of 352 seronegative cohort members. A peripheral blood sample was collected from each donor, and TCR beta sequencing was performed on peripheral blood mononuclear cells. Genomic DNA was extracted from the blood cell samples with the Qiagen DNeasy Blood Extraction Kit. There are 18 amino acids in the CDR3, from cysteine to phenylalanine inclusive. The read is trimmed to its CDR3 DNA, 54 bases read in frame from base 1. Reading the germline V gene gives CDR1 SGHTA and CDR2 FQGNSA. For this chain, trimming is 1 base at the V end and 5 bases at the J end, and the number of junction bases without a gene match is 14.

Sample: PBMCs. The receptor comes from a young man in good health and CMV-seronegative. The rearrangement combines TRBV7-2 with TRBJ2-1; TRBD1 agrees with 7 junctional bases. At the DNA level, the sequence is TGTGCCAGCAGCTTAGGGCCCCCCGGGACAGCCGTCGACAATGAGCAGTTCTTC. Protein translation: CASSLGPPGTAVDNEQFF.